This TCR beta chain emerged from a study of CD8+ T cells in alopecia areata. Described treatment: oral pan-JAK inhibitor, 5-10 mg twice daily. In alopecia areata patients, both lesional scalp punch biopsies and peripheral blood were collected. This clone was detected only a few times. The CDR3 is made up of 16 amino acids. The germline V gene encodes CDR1 LNHNV and CDR2 YYDKDF (reference sequence). V trimming: 5 bases; J trimming: 5 bases; junction bases outside the gene matches: 12. RNA was extracted and reverse transcribed into cDNA as the sequencing template. Clones were sequenced by immunoSEQ multiplex PCR, and TCRdb holds only the in-frame ones, with some missing. The repertoire holds some 200,000 clones, with 40% to 45% as singletons.

The V gene is TRBV15, the J gene TRBJ1-3, with 7 positions matching TRBD1. The TCR sequence derives from a human donor with alopecia areata. Sequences were derived from CD4+ T cells sorted from blood, sampled around week 36, from a patient treated with tofacitinib. The CDR3 reads CATSAENRQGRNTIYF. The CDR3 DNA reads TGTGCCACCAGCGCCGAGAATCGACAGGGACGAAACACCATATATTTT.